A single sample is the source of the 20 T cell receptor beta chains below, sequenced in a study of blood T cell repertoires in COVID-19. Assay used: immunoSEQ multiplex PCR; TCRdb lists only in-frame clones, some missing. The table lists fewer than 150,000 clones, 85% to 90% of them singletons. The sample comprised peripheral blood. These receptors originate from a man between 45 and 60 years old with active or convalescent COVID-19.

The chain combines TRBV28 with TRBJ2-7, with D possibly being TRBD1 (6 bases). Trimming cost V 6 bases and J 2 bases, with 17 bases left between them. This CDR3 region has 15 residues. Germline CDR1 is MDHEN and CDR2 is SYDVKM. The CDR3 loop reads CASSPPRDTAYEQYF. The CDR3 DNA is TGTGCCAGCAGCCCTCCCCGGGACACGGCCTACGAGCAGTACTTC.

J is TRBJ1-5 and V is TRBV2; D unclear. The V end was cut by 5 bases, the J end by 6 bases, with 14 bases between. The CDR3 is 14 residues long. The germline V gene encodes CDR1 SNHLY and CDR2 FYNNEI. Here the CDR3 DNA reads TGTGCCAGCAGTCGTCTTGACACTAGTCAGCCCCAGCATTTT. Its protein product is CASSRLDTSQPQHF.

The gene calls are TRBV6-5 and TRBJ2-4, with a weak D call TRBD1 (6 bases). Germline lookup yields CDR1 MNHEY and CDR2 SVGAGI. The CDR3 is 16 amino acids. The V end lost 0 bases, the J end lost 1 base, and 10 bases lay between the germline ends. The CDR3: CASSYSPGEAKNIQYF. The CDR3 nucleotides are TGTGCCAGCAGTTACTCGCCAGGGGAGGCCAAAAACATTCAGTACTTC.

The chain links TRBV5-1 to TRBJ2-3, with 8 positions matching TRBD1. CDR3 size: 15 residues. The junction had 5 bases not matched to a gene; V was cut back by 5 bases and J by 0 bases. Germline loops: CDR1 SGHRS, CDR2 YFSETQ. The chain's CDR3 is CASRPGGSSTDTQYF. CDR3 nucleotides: TGCGCCAGCAGGCCAGGGGGCTCCAGCACAGATACGCAGTATTTT.

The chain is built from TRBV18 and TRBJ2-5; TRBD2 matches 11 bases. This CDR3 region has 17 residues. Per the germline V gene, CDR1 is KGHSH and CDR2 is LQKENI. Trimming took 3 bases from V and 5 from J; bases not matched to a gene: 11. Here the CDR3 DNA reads TGTGCCAGCTCACCGTTAGCGGGAGGGTCCTTAGCGGAGACCCAGTACTTC. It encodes CASSPLAGGSLAETQYF.

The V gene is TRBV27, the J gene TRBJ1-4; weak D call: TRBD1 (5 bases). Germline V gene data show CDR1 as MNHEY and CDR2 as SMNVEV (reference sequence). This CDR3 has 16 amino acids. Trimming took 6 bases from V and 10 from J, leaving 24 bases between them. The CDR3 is CASRLGQGQRLGKLFF. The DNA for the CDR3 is TGTGCCAGCAGGCTGGGCCAGGGCCAACGCCTGGGAAAACTGTTTTTT. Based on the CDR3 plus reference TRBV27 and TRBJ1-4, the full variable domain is EAQVTQNPRYLITVTGKKLTVTCSQNMNHEYMSWYRQDPGLGLRQIYYSMNVEVTDKGDVPEGYKVSRKEKRNFPLILESPSPNQTSLYFCASRLGQGQRLGKLFFGSGTQLSVL.

CDR3 in amino acids: CASSYSPFTGGFRETQYF. The CDR3 DNA follows: TGTGCCAGCAGTTACTCGCCCTTCACAGGGGGATTCAGAGAGACCCAGTACTTC. The chain is built from TRBV6-2 or TRBV6-3 and TRBJ2-5; 8 positions match TRBD1. V lost 0 bases to trimming and J lost 4 bases; unmatched junction nucleotides: 13. The CDR3 is made up of 18 amino acids. CDR1 is MNHEY, CDR2 SVGEGT, per germline.

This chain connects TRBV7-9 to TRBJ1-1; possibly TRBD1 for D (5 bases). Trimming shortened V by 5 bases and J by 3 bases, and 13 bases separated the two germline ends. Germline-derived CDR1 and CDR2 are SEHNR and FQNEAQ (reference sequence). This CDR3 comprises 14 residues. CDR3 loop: CASSPSGGDTEAFF. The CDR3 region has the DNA TGTGCCAGCAGCCCAAGTGGGGGGGACACTGAAGCTTTCTTT.

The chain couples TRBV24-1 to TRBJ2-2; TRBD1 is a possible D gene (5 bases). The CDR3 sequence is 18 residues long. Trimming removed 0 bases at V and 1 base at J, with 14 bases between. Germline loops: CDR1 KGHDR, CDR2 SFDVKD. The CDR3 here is CATSDLPFRQGNTGELFF. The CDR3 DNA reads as TGTGCCACCAGTGATTTGCCTTTTCGGCAGGGGAACACCGGGGAGCTGTTTTTT.

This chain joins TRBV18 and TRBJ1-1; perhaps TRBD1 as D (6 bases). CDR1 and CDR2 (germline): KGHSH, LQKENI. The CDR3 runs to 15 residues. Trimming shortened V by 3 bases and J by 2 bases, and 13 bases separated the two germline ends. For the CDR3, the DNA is TGTGCCAGCTCACCCCTAGGACAGACTAACACTGAAGCTTTCTTT. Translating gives CASSPLGQTNTEAFF.

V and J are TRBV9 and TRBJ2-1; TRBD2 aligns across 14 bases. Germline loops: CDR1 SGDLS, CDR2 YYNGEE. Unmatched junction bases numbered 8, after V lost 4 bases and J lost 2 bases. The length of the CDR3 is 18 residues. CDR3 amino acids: CASSWTSGRSVTYNEQFF. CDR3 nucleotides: TGTGCCAGCAGCTGGACTAGCGGGAGGTCCGTCACCTACAATGAGCAGTTCTTC.

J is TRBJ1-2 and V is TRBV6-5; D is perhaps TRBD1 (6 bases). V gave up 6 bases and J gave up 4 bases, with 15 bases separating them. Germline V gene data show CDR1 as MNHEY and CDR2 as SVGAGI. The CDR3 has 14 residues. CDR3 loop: CASRLLDRPYGYTF. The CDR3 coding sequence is TGTGCCAGCAGACTTCTCGACAGGCCCTATGGCTACACCTTC.

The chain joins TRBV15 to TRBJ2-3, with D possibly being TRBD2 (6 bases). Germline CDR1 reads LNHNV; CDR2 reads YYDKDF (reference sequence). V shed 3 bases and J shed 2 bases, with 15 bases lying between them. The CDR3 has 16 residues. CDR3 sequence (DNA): TGTGCCACCAGCAGGGGAGGCCGAGTCCCCACAGATACGCAGTATTTT. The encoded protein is CATSRGGRVPTDTQYF.

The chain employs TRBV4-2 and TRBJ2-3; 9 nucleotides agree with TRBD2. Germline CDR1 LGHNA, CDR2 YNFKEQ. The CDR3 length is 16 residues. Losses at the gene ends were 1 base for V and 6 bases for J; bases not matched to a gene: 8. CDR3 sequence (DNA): TGTGCCAGCAGCCAAGGAATTGGAGCGGGAGGTGATACGCAGTATTTT. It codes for CASSQGIGAGGDTQYF.

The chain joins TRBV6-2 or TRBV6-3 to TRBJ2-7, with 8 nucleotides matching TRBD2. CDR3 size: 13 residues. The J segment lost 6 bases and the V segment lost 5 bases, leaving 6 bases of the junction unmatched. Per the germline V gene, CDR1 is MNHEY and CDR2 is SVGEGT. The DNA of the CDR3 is TGTGCCAGCAGTCCCGGGACTAGAGGCGAGCAGTACTTC. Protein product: CASSPGTRGEQYF.

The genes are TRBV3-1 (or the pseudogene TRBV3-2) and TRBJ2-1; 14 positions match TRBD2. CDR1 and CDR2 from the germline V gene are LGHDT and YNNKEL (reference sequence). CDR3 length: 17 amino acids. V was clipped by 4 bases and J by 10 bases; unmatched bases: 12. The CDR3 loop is CASSLTRTSGRLGEQFF. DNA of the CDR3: TGTGCCAGCAGCCTGACTCGGACTAGCGGGAGGCTTGGGGAGCAGTTCTTC.

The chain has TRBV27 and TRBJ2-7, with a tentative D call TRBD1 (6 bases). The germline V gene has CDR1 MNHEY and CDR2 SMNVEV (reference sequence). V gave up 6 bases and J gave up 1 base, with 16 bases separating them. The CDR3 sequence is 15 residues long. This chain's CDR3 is CASRGQGQPSYEQYF. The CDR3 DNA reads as TGTGCCAGCAGGGGTCAGGGGCAGCCTTCCTACGAGCAGTACTTC.

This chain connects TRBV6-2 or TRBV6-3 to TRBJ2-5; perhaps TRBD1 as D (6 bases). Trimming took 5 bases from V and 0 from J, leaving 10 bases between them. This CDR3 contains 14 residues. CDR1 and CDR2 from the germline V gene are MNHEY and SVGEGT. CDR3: CASSRGTNQETQYF. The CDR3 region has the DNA TGTGCCAGCAGTCGTGGGACAAACCAAGAGACCCAGTACTTC.

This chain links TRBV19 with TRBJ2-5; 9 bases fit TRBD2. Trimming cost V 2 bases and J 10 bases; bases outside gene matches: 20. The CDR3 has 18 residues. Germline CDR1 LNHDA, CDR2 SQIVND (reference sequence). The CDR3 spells CASSIRVSASGERDDQYF. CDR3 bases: TGTGCCAGTAGTATAAGGGTCTCGGCTAGCGGGGAGAGAGACGACCAGTACTTC.

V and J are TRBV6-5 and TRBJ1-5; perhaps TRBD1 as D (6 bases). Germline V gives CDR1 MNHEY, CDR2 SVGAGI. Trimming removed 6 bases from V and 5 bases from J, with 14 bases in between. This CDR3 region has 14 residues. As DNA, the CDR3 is TGTGCCAGCAGAGAGGGGGGAGGGTATCAGCCCCAGCATTTT. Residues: CASREGGGYQPQHF.